The 31 T cell receptor beta chains below were found in one sample sequenced in a study of CD8+ T cells in alopecia areata. Extracted RNA was reverse transcribed, and the resulting cDNA served as sequencing template. The assay was immunoSEQ multiplex PCR, and TCRdb's table has in-frame clones only and misses some. The sample has roughly 170,000 clones, about 63% seen once. Specimen: CD4+ T cells sorted from blood, collected at week 0. Receptor source: a human donor with alopecia areata.

Only a few counts were recorded for this clone. The CDR3 DNA reads as TGTGCCAGCAGCTCGGGACGATCAGAGACCCAGTACTTC. Residues: CASSSGRSETQYF. V is TRBV11-2 and J is TRBJ2-5; D might be TRBD1 or TRBD2, each matching 5 bases. The CDR3 runs 13 residues. Germline lookup yields CDR1 SGHAT and CDR2 FQNNGV. Trimming took 4 bases from V and 4 from J, leaving 10 bases between them.

Written as DNA, the CDR3 is TGCGCCAGCAGCCCTACAGGGCGCACTGAAGCTTTCTTT. The encoded protein is CASSPTGRTEAFF. The genes are TRBV4-1 and TRBJ1-1; the D gene is possibly TRBD1 (6 bases). Germline CDR1 and CDR2: MGHRA and YSYEKL. V was clipped by 4 bases and J by 4 bases, with 10 bases between them. The CDR3 is 13 amino acids.

The J gene is TRBJ2-4, the V gene TRBV29-1; D may be TRBD1 (6 bases). The V gene's germline CDR1 is SQVTM and CDR2 ANQGSEA. The V and J ends lost 0 bases and 1 base respectively, with 10 bases between them. This CDR3 contains 15 residues. CDR3 coding DNA: TGCAGCGTTGAAGACAGGGGACGGGCCAAAAACATTCAGTACTTC. It is translated as CSVEDRGRAKNIQYF.

V usage is TRBV4-1 and J usage is TRBJ2-2; 8 bases map to TRBD1. The CDR3 has 19 residues. The V segment lost 4 bases and the J segment 1 base; nucleotides outside the gene matches: 14. Germline V CDR1 and CDR2: MGHRA, YSYEKL. The CDR3 sequence is CASSPGQGGSPLNTGELFF. The CDR3 DNA reads TGCGCCAGCAGCCCCGGACAGGGCGGTTCTCCTCTGAACACCGGGGAGCTGTTTTTT.

The gene calls are TRBV29-1 and TRBJ1-1; D is unclear. This CDR3 is built from 13 residues. CDR1 is SQVTM, CDR2 ANQGSEA, per germline. V was trimmed by 2 bases and J by 4 bases, leaving 11 bases between them. The CDR3 coding sequence is TGCAGCGTTGAAAACGGTAGAGGCACTGAAGCTTTCTTT. It translates to CSVENGRGTEAFF. The variable domain in full, completed from reference TRBV29-1 and TRBJ1-1, reads SAVISQKPSRDICQRGTSLTIQCQVDSQVTMMFWYRQQPGQSLTLIATANQGSEATYESGFVIDKFPISRPNLTFSTLTVSNMSPEDSSIYLCSVENGRGTEAFFGQGTRLTVV.

V is TRBV9 and J is TRBJ1-2; D possibly corresponds to TRBD1 (5 bases). The CDR3 is 14 residues long. Germline CDR1 is SGDLS and CDR2 is YYNGEE. With 0 bases removed from V and 7 bases from J, the gap between germline ends came to 13 bases. The CDR3 region has the DNA TGTGCCAGCAGCGTAGAGGGGCAGGGTTTTGGCTACACCTTC. This gives the protein CASSVEGQGFGYTF. The full variable domain, in which reference TRBV9 and TRBJ1-2 provide the parts outside the CDR3, is DSGVTQTPKHLITATGQRVTLRCSPRSGDLSVYWYQQSLDQGLQFLIQYYNGEERAKGNILERFSAQQFPDLHSELNLSSLELGDSALYFCASSVEGQGFGYTFGSGTRLTVV.

This clone was observed a single time. The chain links TRBV6-1 to TRBJ1-1; D gene uncertain. Trimming removed 3 bases at V and 4 bases at J, with 9 bases between. The CDR3 consists of 13 residues. Germline CDR1 and CDR2: MNHNS and SASEGT. The DNA for the CDR3 is TGTGCCAGCAGTGAGGTGGAGGGCACTGAAGCTTTCTTT. Protein: CASSEVEGTEAFF.

CDR3 sequence: CASSSGTVREETQYF. CDR3 DNA sequence: TGCGCCAGCAGCTCTGGGACAGTAAGGGAAGAGACCCAGTACTTC. This chain joins TRBV5-1 and TRBJ2-5; 7 nucleotides agree with TRBD1. The V gene end was trimmed by 3 bases and the J gene end by 3 bases; junction bases not matched to a gene: 8. Germline values: CDR1 SGHRS, CDR2 YFSETQ. CDR3 size: 15 residues.

V and J are TRBV9 and TRBJ2-3; possible D gene TRBD2, 7 bases. V was cut by 3 bases and J by 4 bases, with 12 bases left in between. Germline CDR1 and CDR2: SGDLS and YYNGEE. There are 14 residues in the CDR3. In DNA form, the CDR3 reads TGTGCCAGCAGCGCGGGGGGCCGGTCAGATACGCAGTATTTT. Translated: CASSAGGRSDTQYF.

The V call is TRBV5-1, the J call TRBJ2-5, with D possibly being TRBD1 (6 bases). The CDR3 spans 13 residues. Between the trimmed V and J ends, which lost 7 bases and 5 bases, there was a span of 15 bases. CDR1 is SGHRS and CDR2 is YFSETQ in the germline V gene. The CDR3 DNA sequence: TGCGCCAGCTTCGGACAGCCAGGGGAGACCCAGTACTTC. Its protein is CASFGQPGETQYF.

CDR3 DNA sequence: TGCGCCAGCAGCACCCGTCCGGGGGTGTCTGAAGCTTTCTTT. Encoded protein: CASSTRPGVSEAFF. The chain has TRBV5-1 and TRBJ1-1, with D tentatively TRBD1 (5 bases). The CDR3 has 14 residues. CDR1 is SGHRS, CDR2 YFSETQ, per germline. Trimming took off 4 bases at V and 6 bases at J, with 16 bases between the two ends.

V is TRBV2 and J is TRBJ2-5; D possibly uses TRBD1 or TRBD2 (5 bases each). The V gene lost 6 bases and the J gene lost 2 bases, with 16 bases spanning the gap. CDR1 SNHLY and CDR2 FYNNEI come from the germline V gene. CDR3 length: 15 amino acids. CDR3 in DNA: TGTGCCAGCAGACCCCCGGGGCGTATGCAAGAGACCCAGTACTTC. This sequence encodes CASRPPGRMQETQYF.

The chain joins TRBV29-1 to TRBJ2-5; D gene unclear. Germline CDR1 reads SQVTM; CDR2 reads ANQGSEA. The germline V and J ends were trimmed by 6 bases and 2 bases, with 10 bases remaining between them. There are 12 residues in the CDR3. This CDR3 is CSVVVVQETQYF. In DNA form, the CDR3 reads TGCAGCGTCGTAGTGGTTCAAGAGACCCAGTACTTC.

This sequence joins TRBV7-9 and TRBJ2-7, with 9 bases that match TRBD1. Germline loops: CDR1 SEHNR, CDR2 FQNEAQ (reference sequence). V shed 5 bases, J shed 0 bases, and the junction held 11 bases outside the gene matches. The length of the CDR3 is 17 residues. CDR3 amino acids: CASSRRLGTGSSYEQYF. The CDR3 DNA is TGTGCCAGCAGCCGACGGCTTGGGACAGGGAGCTCCTACGAGCAGTACTTC.

This clone was counted a single time. This chain uses TRBV2 with TRBJ2-7; the match to TRBD2 covers 7 bases. V gave up 1 base and J gave up 2 bases; unmatched junction bases: 5. This CDR3 comprises 15 residues. Germline values: CDR1 SNHLY, CDR2 FYNNEI. This CDR3 is CASSEDPAGTYEQYF. DNA for the CDR3: TGTGCCAGCAGTGAAGACCCAGCGGGGACCTACGAGCAGTACTTC.

This clone came up many times. The V gene is TRBV6-5, the J gene TRBJ2-7, with D unresolved. From germline, CDR1 is MNHEY and CDR2 SVGAGI. This CDR3 comprises 13 residues. V shed 0 bases and J shed 7 bases, with 10 bases lying between them. Written as DNA, the CDR3 is TGTGCCAGCAGTTACTCTCCGGCCGGAGAGCAGTACTTC. It codes for CASSYSPAGEQYF.

This clone came up a few times. This CDR3 reads CASSGATNEKLFF. DNA for the CDR3: TGTGCCAGCAGTGGTGCAACTAATGAAAAACTGTTTTTT. V usage is TRBV6-6 and J usage is TRBJ1-4; D gene unclear. Germline V gene sequence: CDR1 MNHNY, CDR2 SVGAGI (reference sequence). Trimming took 5 bases from V and 0 from J, leaving 4 bases between them. The CDR3 consists of 13 residues.

This clone came up a few times. The CDR3 sequence: CASGQGTGELFF. The CDR3 DNA reads TGTGCCAGTGGCCAGGGGACCGGGGAGCTGTTTTTT. This chain joins TRBV19 and TRBJ2-2; D is possibly TRBD1 (6 bases). The germline V gene has CDR1 LNHDA and CDR2 SQIVND (reference sequence). Trimming took off 8 bases at V and 5 bases at J, with 9 bases between the two ends. The CDR3 length is 12 residues.

The V and J genes are TRBV27 and TRBJ2-3; 9 positions match TRBD1. The CDR3 consists of 20 residues. Unmatched junction bases numbered 17, after V lost 1 base and J lost 3 bases. Germline CDR1 is MNHEY and CDR2 is SMNVEV (reference sequence). The CDR3: CASSLYTGSGDRAATDTQYF. In DNA form, the CDR3 reads TGTGCCAGCAGTTTATATACGGGAAGTGGGGACAGGGCCGCGACAGATACGCAGTATTTT.

The V and J genes are TRBV7-9 and TRBJ2-5, with a weak D call TRBD1 (6 bases). The V end was cut by 2 bases, the J end by 1 base, with 17 bases between. In germline, CDR1 is SEHNR, CDR2 FQNEAQ (reference sequence). There are 17 residues in the CDR3. In nucleotides, the CDR3 is TGTGCCAGCAGCTTACTCCTGGCGACAGGACCCCAAGAGACCCAGTACTTC. It translates to CASSLLLATGPQETQYF.

The chain has TRBV30 and TRBJ1-1, with no clear D. Trimming shortened V by 4 bases and J by 1 base, and 13 bases separated the two germline ends. This CDR3 is 14 amino acids long. Germline CDR1 GTSNPN, CDR2 SVGIG (reference sequence). Here the CDR3 reads CAWMRYSSNTEAFF. CDR3 DNA sequence: TGTGCCTGGATGAGGTACAGTTCGAACACTGAAGCTTTCTTT.

The chain combines TRBV5-1 with TRBJ2-5, with TRBD2 matching over 11 bases. V shed 0 bases and J 3 bases; nucleotides not matched to a gene: 1. Germline V gene sequence: CDR1 SGHRS, CDR2 YFSETQ. CDR3 size: 15 residues. As DNA, the CDR3 is TGCGCCAGCAGCTTGGAGACTAGCGGGGAAGAGACCCAGTACTTC. Its protein is CASSLETSGEETQYF.

As concerns this clone: An end of the junction differs from the germline gene, which may be a read error. This chain joins TRBV29-1 and TRBJ2-5, with TRBD1 matching 7 bases. The CDR3 sequence is 13 residues long. Looked up from germline, CDR1 is SQVTM and CDR2 is ANQGSEA. The CDR3 nucleotides are TGCAGCGGTGAAAGACAGGGATCGGAGACCCAGTACTTC. Translation gives CSGERQGSETQYF.

This clone was picked up a small number of times. The J gene is TRBJ2-5, the V gene TRBV29-1; D not resolved. The CDR3 has 10 residues. Germline V CDR1 and CDR2: SQVTM, ANQGSEA. V shed 5 bases and J shed 5 bases, with 6 bases lying between them. The CDR3 protein is CSVRRETQYF. The CDR3 DNA reads as TGCAGCGTTCGACGCGAGACCCAGTACTTC.

The chain joins TRBV30 to TRBJ2-7; D unclear. CDR1 and CDR2 (germline): GTSNPN, SVGIG (reference sequence). CDR3 length: 14 amino acids. Trimming took off 0 bases at V and 3 bases at J, with 12 bases between the two ends. This CDR3 is CAWSVGLGGYEQYF. The CDR3 DNA reads TGTGCCTGGAGTGTTGGGCTGGGCGGCTACGAGCAGTACTTC.

The gene calls are TRBV29-1 and TRBJ2-3, with D possibly TRBD1 on 6 matching bases. V was clipped by 6 bases and J by 2 bases, with 18 bases between them. This CDR3 spans 15 amino acids. Per the germline V gene, CDR1 is SQVTM and CDR2 is ANQGSEA. DNA for the CDR3: TGCAGCGTCCCTTGGGGGCAGGCATACACAGATACGCAGTATTTT. The encoded protein is CSVPWGQAYTDTQYF.

The genes are TRBV6-5 and TRBJ2-1; D uncertain. Germline-derived CDR1 and CDR2 are MNHEY and SVGAGI. CDR3 size: 14 residues. V was trimmed by 2 bases and J by 9 bases, leaving 14 bases between them. The CDR3 reads CASSYGPRAIEQFF. CDR3 in DNA: TGTGCCAGCAGTTACGGTCCCAGAGCGATTGAGCAGTTCTTC.

A few counts support this clone. The chain joins TRBV5-4 to TRBJ1-5; D unclear. The CDR3 extends over 14 amino acids. Per the germline V gene, CDR1 is SGHNT and CDR2 is YYREEE (reference sequence). The ends were cut back, 0 bases at V and 3 bases at J, with 7 bases in the middle. The DNA for the CDR3 is TGTGCCAGCAGCTTGGAAGGCCCCAATCAGCCCCAGCATTTT. It codes for CASSLEGPNQPQHF. Using reference TRBV5-4 and TRBJ1-5 for the parts outside the CDR3, the full variable domain is ETGVTQSPTHLIKTRGQQVTLRCSSQSGHNTVSWYQQALGQGPQFIFQYYREEENGRGNFPPRFSGLQFPNYSSELNVNALELDDSALYLCASSLEGPNQPQHFGDGTRLSIL.

In this sample, this clone turned up a few times. V and J are TRBV5-1 and TRBJ2-5; 12 bases align to TRBD2. Germline V gives CDR1 SGHRS, CDR2 YFSETQ. The CDR3 length is 17 residues. V trimming: 0 bases; J trimming: 5 bases; junction bases outside the gene matches: 8. The CDR3 loop reads CASSLGGLAGRRETQYF. The CDR3 DNA reads as TGCGCCAGCAGCTTGGGAGGACTAGCGGGGAGAAGGGAGACCCAGTACTTC.

The rearrangement links TRBV27 to TRBJ2-1; TRBD2 matches 9 bases. V lost 4 bases and J lost 8; bases outside the gene matches: 6. Germline CDR1 and CDR2: MNHEY and SMNVEV (reference sequence). The CDR3 runs to 14 residues. The CDR3 sequence is CASSSLIAGDEQFF. DNA of the CDR3: TGTGCCAGCAGTTCCCTTATAGCGGGGGATGAGCAGTTCTTC.

This chain joins TRBV5-1 and TRBJ1-5; no clear D. The CDR3 is 15 amino acids. With 4 bases removed from V and 0 bases from J, the gap between germline ends came to 11 bases. Germline values: CDR1 SGHRS, CDR2 YFSETQ. In DNA, the CDR3 is TGCGCCAGCAGCCAACACGGGTATAGCAATCAGCCCCAGCATTTT. It translates to CASSQHGYSNQPQHF. Drawing the rest from reference TRBV5-1 and TRBJ1-5, the complete variable domain is KAGVTQTPRYLIKTRGQQVTLSCSPISGHRSVSWYQQTPGQGLQFLFEYFSETQRNKGNFPGRFSGRQFSNSRSEMNVSTLELGDSALYLCASSQHGYSNQPQHFGDGTRLSIL.